This T cell receptor beta chain was recovered during a study of control samples from healthy donors and cancer patients. Profiled with immunoSEQ multiplex PCR; TCRdb holds only in-frame clones, not every one. The table records tens of thousands of clones, roughly nine tenths of them present only once. The length of the CDR3 is 15 residues. Germline loops: CDR1 MDHEN, CDR2 SYDVKM. V was cut by 2 bases and J by 7 bases, with 12 bases left in between. Material: PBMCs. V gene TRBV28 combines with J gene TRBJ1-6; perhaps TRBD1 as D (6 bases). The source of this sequence is a woman aged 45-60 years with colorectal cancer. The CDR3 spells CASSLGGGPNSPLHF. The CDR3 DNA reads TGTGCCAGCAGTTTAGGGGGGGGCCCCAATTCACCCCTCCACTTT.